This T cell receptor beta chain was recovered during a study of regulatory T cells in long-lasting Graves disease. The authors built TCR beta libraries using iRepertoire HTBI primers and Arm-PCR of CDR3 regions. TCRdb redid the calling of the multiplex PCR reads with MiXCR, one entry per CDR3 protein. Of 350,000 to 550,000 distinct CDR3 sequences in the sample, roughly 15% were seen once. Trimming cost V 2 bases and J 4 bases; bases outside gene matches: 6. Looked up from germline, CDR1 is MNHEY and CDR2 is SVGEGT. The CDR3 loop spans 15 amino acids. Indicated time point: newly diagnosed GD, antithyroid drugs for less than 3 months. Extracted RNA from PBMCs served as the source of the TCR library. At least ten counts were recorded for this clonotype. These data were likewise used in another study, on T cells in Graves' hyperthyroidism and ophthalmopathy.

The TCR was taken from a woman aged 18-35 years with Graves disease. The chain combines TRBV6-2 or TRBV6-3 with TRBJ2-3, with 7 bases aligning to TRBD2. The material was peripheral blood mononuclear cells (PBMCs), obtained at new diagnosis, from a patient treated with antithyroid drugs. This CDR3 is CASSYAGASADTQYF. The CDR3 nucleotides read TGTGCCAGCAGTTACGCGGGAGCTAGCGCAGATACGCAGTATTTT.